These 23 T cell receptor beta chains came from one sample sequenced in a study of beta chain features in type 1 diabetes. Reverse transcribing all isolated RNA meant expressed TCRB transcripts were sequenced. Profiled with immunoSEQ multiplex PCR; TCRdb holds only in-frame clones, not every one. The table records about 150,000 clones, about 8.1% of them present only once. The sequencing input was central memory CD4+ T cells from blood. These receptors came from a man aged 18-30 years in good health.

The V gene is TRBV19, the J gene TRBJ2-1; TRBD2 might be the D (5 bases). The CDR3 has 15 residues. The germline CDR1 and CDR2 sequences are LNHDA and SQIVND (reference sequence). The germline V and J ends were trimmed by 4 bases and 6 bases, with 16 bases remaining between them. This chain's CDR3 is CASSRGDSRLNEQFF. In DNA, the CDR3 is TGTGCCAGTAGTAGGGGAGACTCCAGACTCAATGAGCAGTTCTTC.

The chain has TRBV19 and TRBJ1-2, with TRBD1 matching 7 bases. The V and J ends lost 6 bases and 2 bases, in that order; junction bases with no gene match: 3. CDR1 is LNHDA and CDR2 is SQIVND in the germline V gene (reference sequence). The CDR3 is 13 residues long. For the CDR3, the DNA is TGTGCCAGTAGCGACAGGGTGAACTATGGCTACACCTTC. Translation: CASSDRVNYGYTF.

This clone has a count of ten or more. The chain links TRBV19 to TRBJ2-2; TRBD1 aligns across 11 bases. CDR3 length: 14 residues. The germline V gene has CDR1 LNHDA and CDR2 SQIVND (reference sequence). With V trimmed by 6 bases and J by 5 bases, 2 bases remained unmatched. The CDR3 nucleotides are TGTGCCAGTAGCGGGACAGGGGGTACCGGGGAGCTGTTTTTT. It encodes CASSGTGGTGELFF.

The chain links TRBV7-2 to TRBJ2-7; a possible D gene is TRBD1 (6 bases). The CDR3 length is 14 residues. Trimming pared 3 bases from V and 4 bases from J, leaving 13 bases between. CDR1 is SGHTA and CDR2 is FQGNSA in the germline V gene. CDR3 residues: CASSFRQGLYEQYF. CDR3 coding DNA: TGTGCCAGCAGCTTCCGGCAGGGGTTGTACGAGCAGTACTTC.

This clone was counted a few times. The chain couples TRBV4-3 to TRBJ2-1; 7 nucleotides align to TRBD2. Germline V lookup: CDR1 LGHNA, CDR2 YSLEER. This CDR3 region has 17 residues. After removal of 2 bases from V and 5 bases from J, the junction contained 12 bases not matched to a gene. DNA for the CDR3: TGCGCCAGCAGCCAAACCTTGAGCGGGATGGGGGACAATGAGCAGTTCTTC. Translating gives CASSQTLSGMGDNEQFF.

This clone was seen repeatedly, ten times or more. CDR3 amino acids: CASSLLQGSYNEQFF. The DNA for the CDR3 is TGCGCCAGCAGTCTTTTGCAGGGCTCCTACAATGAGCAGTTCTTC. V and J are TRBV5-1 and TRBJ2-1; D possibly corresponds to TRBD1 (5 bases). CDR1 SGHRS and CDR2 YFSETQ come from the germline V gene. Trimming removed 5 bases at V and 0 bases at J, with 12 bases between. The CDR3 has 15 residues.

CDR3 protein: CASSLTRQSSYNEQFF. The CDR3 nucleotides are TGTGCCAGCAGCTTGACCAGACAGAGCTCCTACAATGAGCAGTTCTTC. This chain uses TRBV5-6 with TRBJ2-1; the D gene is possibly TRBD1 (5 bases). This CDR3 region has 16 residues. Germline CDR1 reads SGHDT; CDR2 reads YYEEEE. Trimming stripped 1 base from V and 0 bases from J, with 11 bases between.

This clone was detected many times. This chain connects TRBV19 to TRBJ1-2; D gene uncertain. The V gene's germline CDR1 is LNHDA and CDR2 SQIVND (reference sequence). V lost 8 bases, J lost 4 bases, and 14 bases lay in between. The CDR3 runs to 13 residues. CDR3 nucleotide sequence: TGTGCCAGTCACCCCGGGGAATTCTATGGCTACACCTTC. Translation: CASHPGEFYGYTF.

The chain combines TRBV19 with TRBJ1-2; the D is unclear. CDR3 length equals 16 residues. V lost 5 bases to trimming and J lost 0 bases, with 16 bases between them. Germline CDR1 reads LNHDA; CDR2 reads SQIVND (reference sequence). CDR3 protein: CASSLQTANTNYGYTF. CDR3 in DNA: TGTGCCAGTAGTCTACAGACGGCCAACACTAACTATGGCTACACCTTC.

The V call is TRBV5-1, the J call TRBJ1-2; the D is unclear. V was clipped by 0 bases and J by 7 bases, with 10 bases between them. Germline lookup yields CDR1 SGHRS and CDR2 YFSETQ. The CDR3 runs 13 residues. CDR3 sequence: CASSLAGNRGYTF. In DNA form, the CDR3 reads TGCGCCAGCAGCTTGGCGGGGAACCGTGGCTACACCTTC.

The genes are TRBV9 and TRBJ2-5; 12 bases map to TRBD2. V dropped 0 bases and J dropped 3; count of bases not matched to a gene: 0. The CDR3 runs to 15 residues. CDR1 SGDLS and CDR2 YYNGEE come from the germline V gene. The CDR3 loop reads CASSVASGGEETQYF. The CDR3 nucleotides read TGTGCCAGCAGCGTAGCTAGCGGGGGGGAAGAGACCCAGTACTTC. Full variable domain (outside the CDR3, taken from reference TRBV9 and TRBJ2-5): DSGVTQTPKHLITATGQRVTLRCSPRSGDLSVYWYQQSLDQGLQFLIQYYNGEERAKGNILERFSAQQFPDLHSELNLSSLELGDSALYFCASSVASGGEETQYFGPGTRLLVL.

This clone was seen a handful of times. The genes are TRBV5-4 and TRBJ2-7, with D unclear. CDR1 SGHNT and CDR2 YYREEE come from the germline V gene (reference sequence). Trimming cost V 0 bases and J 9 bases, with 13 bases left between them. This CDR3 is built from 13 residues. This CDR3 is CASSLELSERQYF. CDR3 DNA: TGTGCCAGCAGCTTGGAGCTATCTGAAAGGCAGTACTTC.

This clone has just a few counts. The V call is TRBV6-5, the J call TRBJ1-1; 7 nucleotides align to TRBD1. The V gene's germline CDR1 is MNHEY and CDR2 SVGAGI. V shed 5 bases, J shed 4 bases, and the junction held 7 bases outside the gene matches. There are 14 residues in the CDR3. CDR3 DNA sequence: TGTGCCAGCAGTGATCCGACAGGGACCACTGAAGCTTTCTTT. Encoded protein: CASSDPTGTTEAFF.

This clone came up a few times. The chain uses TRBV30 and TRBJ1-3; 8 bases are a match to TRBD1. The J segment lost 4 bases and the V segment lost 6 bases, leaving 5 bases of the junction unmatched. This CDR3 contains 13 residues. The germline gives CDR1 GTSNPN, CDR2 SVGIG (reference sequence). The CDR3 sequence: CACLGTGGNTIYF. The CDR3 nucleotides are TGTGCCTGCCTCGGGACAGGCGGAAACACCATATATTTT. The whole variable domain, remainder taken from reference TRBV30 and TRBJ1-3, is SQTIHQWPATLVQPVGSPLSLECTVEGTSNPNLYWYRQAAGRGLQLLFYSVGIGQISSEVPQNLSASRPQDRQFILSSKKLLLSDSGFYLCACLGTGGNTIYFGEGSWLTVV.

V and J are TRBV29-1 and TRBJ2-1; D possibly corresponds to TRBD2 (7 bases). Germline V gives CDR1 SQVTM, CDR2 ANQGSEA. The CDR3 sequence is 12 residues long. V was shortened by 4 bases and J by 8 bases, with 12 bases between the two germline ends. The CDR3 is CSVGGGKDEQFF. The CDR3 bases are TGCAGCGTTGGCGGGGGCAAGGATGAGCAGTTCTTC.

The V gene is TRBV11-2, the J gene TRBJ2-7, with 9 nucleotides matching TRBD1. V dropped 1 base and J dropped 3; count of bases not matched to a gene: 4. Germline CDR1 reads SGHAT; CDR2 reads FQNNGV. This CDR3 region has 15 residues. The CDR3 loop is CASSLAPGQGYEQYF. For the CDR3, the DNA is TGTGCCAGCAGCTTAGCCCCGGGACAGGGCTACGAGCAGTACTTC.

The gene calls are TRBV5-1 and TRBJ2-1; D uncertain. Looked up from germline, CDR1 is SGHRS and CDR2 is YFSETQ. Trimming cost V 0 bases and J 2 bases, with 6 bases left between them. The CDR3 contains 14 residues. In DNA form, the CDR3 reads TGCGCCAGCAGCTTGGAACAGACCTACAATGAGCAGTTCTTC. Amino acid sequence: CASSLEQTYNEQFF.

This chain's CDR3 is CASSWDSSSYNEQFF. In nucleotides, the CDR3 is TGTGCCAGCAGCTGGGACTCGAGCTCCTACAATGAGCAGTTCTTC. This chain links TRBV7-9 with TRBJ2-1; D perhaps matches TRBD2 (6 bases). From germline, CDR1 is SEHNR and CDR2 FQNEAQ (reference sequence). This CDR3 has 15 residues. V was trimmed by 4 bases and J by 0 bases, leaving 10 bases between them.

This clone was picked up many times. The chain uses TRBV4-2 and TRBJ2-1, with D possibly matching TRBD1 (6 bases). This CDR3 has 14 amino acids. Trimming stripped 1 base from V and 2 bases from J, with 6 bases between. Germline V gene data show CDR1 as LGHNA and CDR2 as YNFKEQ. The CDR3 spells CASSQGQAYNEQFF. In nucleotides, the CDR3 is TGTGCCAGCAGCCAAGGACAGGCCTACAATGAGCAGTTCTTC.

The chain employs TRBV20-1 and TRBJ2-4; no reliable D call. The CDR3 totals 11 residues. V shed 2 bases and J shed 15 bases, with 14 bases lying between them. Looked up from germline, CDR1 is DFQATT and CDR2 is SNEGSKA (reference sequence). The CDR3 loop reads CSARSDMFGYF. DNA for the CDR3: TGCAGTGCTAGATCAGACATGTTCGGGTACTTC.

The table lists this clone with a few counts. The chain is built from TRBV18 and TRBJ1-2; D gene uncertain. The CDR3 sequence is 14 residues long. The germline V and J ends were trimmed by 3 bases and 7 bases, with 15 bases remaining between them. Germline CDR1 reads KGHSH; CDR2 reads LQKENI. For the CDR3, the DNA is TGTGCCAGCTCACCGGGAAGGGAGGACGGTGGCTACACCTTC. Its protein is CASSPGREDGGYTF.

A few counts support this clone. J is TRBJ2-7 and V is TRBV4-1, with a weak D call TRBD1 (6 bases). Trimming left V 4 bases short and J 6 bases short, with 19 bases between. The CDR3 spans 15 residues. Germline V CDR1 and CDR2: MGHRA, YSYEKL. The DNA for the CDR3 is TGCGCCAGCAGCCCCCAGGAAGGGACACCCCGCGAGCAGTACTTC. This encodes CASSPQEGTPREQYF.

In its sample, this clone was seen many times. The chain links TRBV5-4 to TRBJ2-7; possible D gene TRBD1, 5 bases. This CDR3 region has 14 residues. Looked up from germline, CDR1 is SGHNT and CDR2 is YYREEE (reference sequence). V shed 4 bases and J shed 2 bases, with 13 bases lying between them. Here the CDR3 DNA reads TGTGCCAGCAGCCGAATGGACACAGCCTACGAGCAGTACTTC. Translated, it gives CASSRMDTAYEQYF. Based on the CDR3 plus reference TRBV5-4 and TRBJ2-7, the full variable domain is ETGVTQSPTHLIKTRGQQVTLRCSSQSGHNTVSWYQQALGQGPQFIFQYYREEENGRGNFPPRFSGLQFPNYSSELNVNALELDDSALYLCASSRMDTAYEQYFGPGTRLTVT.